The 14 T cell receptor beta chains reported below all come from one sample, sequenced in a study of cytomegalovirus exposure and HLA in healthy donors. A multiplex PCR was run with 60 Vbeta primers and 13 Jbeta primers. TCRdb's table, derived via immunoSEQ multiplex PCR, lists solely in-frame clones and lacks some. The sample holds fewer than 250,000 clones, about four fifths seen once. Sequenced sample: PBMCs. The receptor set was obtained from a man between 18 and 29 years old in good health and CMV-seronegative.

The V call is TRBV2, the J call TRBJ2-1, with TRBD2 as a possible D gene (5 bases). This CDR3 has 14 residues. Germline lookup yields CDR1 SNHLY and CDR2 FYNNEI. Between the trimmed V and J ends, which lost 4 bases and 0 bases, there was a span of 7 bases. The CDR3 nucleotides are TGTGCCAGCAGTGCGAGGGCCTCCTACAATGAGCAGTTCTTC. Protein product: CASSARASYNEQFF.

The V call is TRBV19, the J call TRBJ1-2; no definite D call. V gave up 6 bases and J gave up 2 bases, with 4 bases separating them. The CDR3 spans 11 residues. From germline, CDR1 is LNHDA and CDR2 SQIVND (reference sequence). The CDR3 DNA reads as TGTGCCAGTAGAACAAACTATGGCTACACCTTC. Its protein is CASRTNYGYTF.

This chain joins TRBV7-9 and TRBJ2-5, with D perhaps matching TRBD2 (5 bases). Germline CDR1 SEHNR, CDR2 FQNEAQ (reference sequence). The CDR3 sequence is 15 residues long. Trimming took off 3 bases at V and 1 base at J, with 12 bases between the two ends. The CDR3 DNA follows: TGTGCCAGCAGCTTTTTTTCCGGACTCCAAGAGACCCAGTACTTC. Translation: CASSFFSGLQETQYF.

The DNA for the CDR3 is TGTGCCAGTAGTACTACTAGCGGGAGCACAGATACGCAGTATTTT. Its translation is CASSTTSGSTDTQYF. The gene calls are TRBV19 and TRBJ2-3; 9 bases align to TRBD2. CDR1 is LNHDA and CDR2 is SQIVND in the germline V gene (reference sequence). V trimming: 4 bases; J trimming: 0 bases; junction bases outside the gene matches: 2. This CDR3 region has 15 residues. Full variable domain (rest looked up from reference TRBV19 and TRBJ2-3): DGGITQSPKYLFRKEGQNVTLSCEQNLNHDAMYWYRQDPGQGLRLIYYSQIVNDFQKGDIAEGYSVSREKKESFPLTVTSAQKNPTAFYLCASSTTSGSTDTQYFGPGTRLTVL.

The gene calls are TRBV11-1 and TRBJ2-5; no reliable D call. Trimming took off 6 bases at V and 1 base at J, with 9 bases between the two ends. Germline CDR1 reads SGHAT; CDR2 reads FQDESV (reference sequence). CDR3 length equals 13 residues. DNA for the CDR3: TGTGCCAGCAGTTCCGGTTTCCAAGAGACCCAGTACTTC. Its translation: CASSSGFQETQYF. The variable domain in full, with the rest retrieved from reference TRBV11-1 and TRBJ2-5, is EAEVAQSPRYKITEKSQAVAFWCDPISGHATLYWYRQILGQGPELLVQFQDESVVDDSQLPKDRFSAERLKGVDSTLKIQPAELGDSAMYLCASSSGFQETQYFGPGTRLLVL.

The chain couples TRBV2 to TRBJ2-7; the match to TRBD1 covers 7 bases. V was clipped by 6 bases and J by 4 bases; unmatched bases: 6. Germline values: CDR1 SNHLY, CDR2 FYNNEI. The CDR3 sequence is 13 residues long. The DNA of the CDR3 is TGTGCCAGCAGGACAGGGCCGTGGTACGAGCAGTACTTC. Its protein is CASRTGPWYEQYF.

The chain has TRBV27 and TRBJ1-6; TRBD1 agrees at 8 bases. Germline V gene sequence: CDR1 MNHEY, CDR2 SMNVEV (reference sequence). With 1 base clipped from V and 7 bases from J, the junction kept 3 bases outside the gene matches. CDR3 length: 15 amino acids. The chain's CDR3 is CASSLLGQVNSPLHF. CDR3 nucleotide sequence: TGTGCCAGCAGTTTATTGGGACAGGTCAATTCACCCCTCCACTTT.

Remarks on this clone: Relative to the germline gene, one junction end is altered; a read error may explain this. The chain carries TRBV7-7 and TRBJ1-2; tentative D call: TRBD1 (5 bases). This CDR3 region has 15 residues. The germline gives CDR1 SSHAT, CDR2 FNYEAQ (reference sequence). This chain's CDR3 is CASSSWGRHSYGYTF. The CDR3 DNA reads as TGTGCTAGCAGCTCCTGGGGCCGCCACAGCTATGGCTACACCTTC.

The CDR3 DNA reads TGTGCCAGCTCAACTAGGACAGGGGGGTCCTATAATTCACCCCTCCACTTT. Amino acids: CASSTRTGGSYNSPLHF. The chain recombines TRBV18 with TRBJ1-6; 10 bases map to TRBD1. The CDR3 is 17 residues long. Germline V gene sequence: CDR1 KGHSH, CDR2 LQKENI. Trimming removed 5 bases from V and 1 base from J; junction bases left unmatched: 5.

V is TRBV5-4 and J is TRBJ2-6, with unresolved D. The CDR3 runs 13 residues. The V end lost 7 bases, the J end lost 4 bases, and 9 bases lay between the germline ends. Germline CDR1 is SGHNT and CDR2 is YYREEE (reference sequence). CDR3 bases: TGTGCCAGCGGCCCAAGAGGGGCCAACGTCCTGACTTTC. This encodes CASGPRGANVLTF.

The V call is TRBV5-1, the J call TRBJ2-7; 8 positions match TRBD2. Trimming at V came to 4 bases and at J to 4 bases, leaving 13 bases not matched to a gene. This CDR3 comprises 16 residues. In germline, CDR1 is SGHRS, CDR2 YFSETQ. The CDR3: CASSLTPTSGGYEQYF. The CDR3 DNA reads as TGCGCCAGCAGCCTGACGCCAACTAGCGGCGGGTACGAGCAGTACTTC. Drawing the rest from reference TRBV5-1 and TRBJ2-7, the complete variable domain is KAGVTQTPRYLIKTRGQQVTLSCSPISGHRSVSWYQQTPGQGLQFLFEYFSETQRNKGNFPGRFSGRQFSNSRSEMNVSTLELGDSALYLCASSLTPTSGGYEQYFGPGTRLTVT.

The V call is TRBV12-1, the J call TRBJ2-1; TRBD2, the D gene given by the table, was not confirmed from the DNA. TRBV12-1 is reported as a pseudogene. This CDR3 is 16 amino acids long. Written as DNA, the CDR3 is TGTGCCAGCAGCTTTTTCCCCGACTGGCCCTACAATGAGCAGTTCTTC. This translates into CASSFFPDWPYNEQFF.

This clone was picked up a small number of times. In DNA form, the CDR3 reads TGTGCCTGGAGTTCTAGCGGGAGGCTCGTCTACGAGCAGTACTTC. Amino acid sequence: CAWSSSGRLVYEQYF. The V and J genes are TRBV30 and TRBJ2-7; 11 bases map to TRBD2. CDR3 length: 15 amino acids. The V gene's germline CDR1 is GTSNPN and CDR2 SVGIG (reference sequence). The ends lost 2 bases at V and 3 bases at J; junction bases unmatched: 6.

The CDR3 DNA reads as TGTGCCAGCAGCGCCTCCCGAGACAGGGTTTTTGTCAATGAGCAGTTCTTC. Translating it yields CASSASRDRVFVNEQFF. The chain couples TRBV9 to TRBJ2-1, with TRBD1 matching over 7 bases. CDR1 SGDLS and CDR2 YYNGEE come from the germline V gene. CDR3 length equals 17 residues. V lost 3 bases and J lost 6; bases outside the gene matches: 15.